Below, 30 T cell receptor beta chains from the same sample are listed, as sequenced in a study of shared clonotypes between healthy human individuals (dated by TCRdb to the early 2020s). Library preparation employed the immunoSEQ multiplex PCR assay. Imported from immuneACCESS, the table was reduced by TCRdb to in-frame sequences with V and J called. These copies leave out some clones; in studies compared against another copy, an unresolved V gene accounts for under half, and the cause of the remainder is not known. This sample lists about 1 million clones; 60% to 80% were detected once. The ten largest clones represent over 1.3% of the sample. Sequencing input: memory CD4+ T cells sorted from blood. In the paper's terms, the cell subset or site label means: CD45RA-negative fraction. These receptors came from a man in his late teens or twenties in good health.

The CDR3 region is CASSPGQGAGYGYTF. CDR3 DNA sequence: TGTGCCAGCAGCCCGGGGCAGGGGGCTGGCTATGGCTACACCTTC. This sequence joins TRBV6-5 and TRBJ1-2; 8 bases map to TRBD1. Germline V gene data show CDR1 as MNHEY and CDR2 as SVGAGI. J was trimmed by 4 bases and V by 6 bases; bases with no gene match: 10. CDR3 length: 15 amino acids.

V and J are TRBV2 and TRBJ2-3; D is unresolved. Trimming stripped 5 bases from V and 4 bases from J, with 7 bases between. The CDR3 runs 12 residues. CDR1 SNHLY and CDR2 FYNNEI come from the germline V gene. CDR3 in amino acids: CASSQNPDTQYF. The CDR3 region has the DNA TGTGCCAGCAGTCAAAACCCAGATACGCAGTATTTT.

This clone was found many times. The rearrangement links TRBV27 to TRBJ1-2; the match to TRBD1 covers 11 bases. This CDR3 comprises 13 residues. With 8 bases clipped from V and 3 bases from J, the junction kept 2 bases outside the gene matches. The V gene's germline CDR1 is MNHEY and CDR2 SMNVEV (reference sequence). CDR3 residues: CASGGQGDYGYTF. The CDR3 DNA is TGTGCCAGCGGGGGACAGGGGGACTATGGCTACACCTTC.

This clone was observed a few times. The chain joins TRBV29-1 to TRBJ2-5; the match to TRBD2 covers 8 bases. The junction had 10 bases not matched to a gene; V was cut back by 5 bases and J by 2 bases. Germline-derived CDR1 and CDR2 are SQVTM and ANQGSEA. This CDR3 has 15 residues. The CDR3 DNA follows: TGCAGCGTTCGCGGGGGGCAGGATTATCAAGAGACCCAGTACTTC. Residues: CSVRGGQDYQETQYF.

V and J are TRBV6-6 and TRBJ2-7, with TRBD1 matching 8 bases. V lost 7 bases and J lost 2; bases outside the gene matches: 7. Germline loops: CDR1 MNHNY, CDR2 SVGAGI (reference sequence). This CDR3 spans 14 amino acids. CDR3 DNA sequence: TGTGCCAGCAACCGGGGACAGGCCCCCTACGAGCAGTACTTC. It codes for CASNRGQAPYEQYF.

About this clone: Within the sample, other DNA sequences also encode this same CDR3. The V gene is TRBV11-2, the J gene TRBJ2-5; the D is unclear. CDR1 and CDR2 (germline): SGHAT, FQNNGV. The CDR3 extends over 12 amino acids. Trimming took 6 bases from V and 7 from J, leaving 12 bases between them. CDR3 in amino acids: CASSLGGPTQYF. The CDR3 DNA reads as TGTGCCAGCAGTCTAGGCGGCCCGACCCAGTACTTC.

V and J are TRBV30 and TRBJ1-2; D gene uncertain. Trimming shortened V by 1 base and J by 4 bases, and 10 bases separated the two germline ends. Germline V gene lookup returns CDR1 GTSNPN and CDR2 SVGIG (reference sequence). There are 13 residues in the CDR3. The CDR3 nucleotides read TGTGCCTGGAGTGGAGGAGGCTCCTATGGCTACACCTTC. It encodes CAWSGGGSYGYTF.

This clone has a handful of counts. This chain joins TRBV5-1 and TRBJ2-2, with D perhaps TRBD1 (6 bases). V lost 4 bases and J lost 2, with 9 bases in between. The CDR3 extends over 14 amino acids. Germline CDR1 SGHRS, CDR2 YFSETQ. CDR3 sequence reads: CASSEQGNTGELFF. The CDR3 coding sequence is TGCGCCAGCAGCGAACAGGGTAACACCGGGGAGCTGTTTTTT.

The chain has TRBV15 and TRBJ2-7, with 11 nucleotides matching TRBD2. The CDR3 extends over 14 amino acids. V shed 5 bases, J shed 7 bases, and the junction held 7 bases outside the gene matches. CDR1 is LNHNV and CDR2 is YYDKDF in the germline V gene (reference sequence). The CDR3 DNA reads as TGTGCCACCAGCGGTAGCGGGAGGGCCGATGAGCAGTACTTC. Its translation is CATSGSGRADEQYF.

The rearrangement links TRBV18 to TRBJ1-2; 8 bases fit TRBD1. Germline V gene sequence: CDR1 KGHSH, CDR2 LQKENI. The CDR3 totals 13 residues. V shed 3 bases, J shed 8 bases, and the junction held 5 bases outside the gene matches. CDR3 nucleotide sequence: TGTGCCAGCTCACCTGGACAGGGCCGAGGCTACACCTTC. It yields the protein CASSPGQGRGYTF.

This clone was picked up a small number of times. The chain has TRBV18 and TRBJ1-4; D gene uncertain. Trimming left V 4 bases short and J 0 bases short, with 6 bases between. The length of the CDR3 is 14 residues. Germline-derived CDR1 and CDR2 are KGHSH and LQKENI. The CDR3 region has the DNA TGTGCCAGCTCACGGGAACCAACTAATGAAAAACTGTTTTTT. Protein sequence: CASSREPTNEKLFF.

The rearrangement uses TRBV4-1 and TRBJ2-3, with unresolved D. Germline loops: CDR1 MGHRA, CDR2 YSYEKL. This CDR3 is 12 amino acids long. Trimming stripped 4 bases from V and 1 base from J, with 3 bases between. In DNA form, the CDR3 reads TGCGCCAGCAGCCTCCGCACAGATACGCAGTATTTT. Amino acids: CASSLRTDTQYF.

This chain connects TRBV7-2 to TRBJ2-3; D perhaps matches TRBD1 (5 bases). Per the germline V gene, CDR1 is SGHTA and CDR2 is FQGNSA. The ends were cut back, 5 bases at V and 10 bases at J, with 13 bases in the middle. This CDR3 has 12 residues. CDR3 protein: CASSLTVGAQYF. Here the CDR3 DNA reads TGTGCCAGCAGCCTGACGGTAGGGGCGCAGTATTTT. Full variable domain (missing parts from reference TRBV7-2 and TRBJ2-3): GAGVSQSPSNKVTEKGKDVELRCDPISGHTALYWYRQSLGQGLEFLIYFQGNSAPDKSGLPSDRFSAERTGGSVSTLTIQRTQQEDSAVYLCASSLTVGAQYFGPGTRLTVL.

The gene calls are TRBV5-1 and TRBJ2-2; D is possibly TRBD1 (6 bases). The CDR3 extends over 15 amino acids. From germline, CDR1 is SGHRS and CDR2 YFSETQ. V lost 4 bases and J 4 bases, leaving 14 bases between the germline ends. Written as DNA, the CDR3 is TGCGCCAGCAGCGGCACCGCAGGGGCCACCGGGGAGCTGTTTTTT. Amino acids: CASSGTAGATGELFF. Using reference TRBV5-1 and TRBJ2-2 for the parts outside the CDR3, the full variable domain is KAGVTQTPRYLIKTRGQQVTLSCSPISGHRSVSWYQQTPGQGLQFLFEYFSETQRNKGNFPGRFSGRQFSNSRSEMNVSTLELGDSALYLCASSGTAGATGELFFGEGSRLTVL.

This chain uses TRBV19 with TRBJ2-1; tentative D call: TRBD2 (7 bases). Germline assignment: CDR1 LNHDA and CDR2 SQIVND (reference sequence). There are 13 residues in the CDR3. V was clipped by 7 bases and J by 5 bases, with 12 bases between them. The CDR3 spells CASIRGGDNEQFF. The DNA of the CDR3 is TGTGCCAGTATTAGAGGGGGGGACAATGAGCAGTTCTTC.

The V gene is TRBV19, the J gene TRBJ1-5, with TRBD1 matching over 7 bases. Germline CDR1 reads LNHDA; CDR2 reads SQIVND (reference sequence). The CDR3 runs 13 residues. J gave up 6 bases and V 5 bases, and 4 bases lay outside the gene matches. The CDR3, as DNA: TGTGCCAGTAGTGACCAGGGGGGTCAGCCCCAGCATTTT. Translating gives CASSDQGGQPQHF.

The chain recombines TRBV7-9 with TRBJ2-4; weak D call: TRBD1 (6 bases). This CDR3 has 14 amino acids. Germline V gene sequence: CDR1 SEHNR, CDR2 FQNEAQ (reference sequence). Trimming took 3 bases from V and 2 from J, leaving 8 bases between them. This CDR3 reads CASSFQGSKNIQYF. The CDR3 nucleotides are TGTGCCAGCAGCTTTCAGGGGTCCAAAAACATTCAGTACTTC.

The CDR3 protein is CASSLGEHSNQPQHF. In DNA, the CDR3 is TGTGCCAGCAGCTTAGGGGAACACAGCAATCAGCCCCAGCATTTT. V is TRBV7-9 and J is TRBJ1-5, with unresolved D. The CDR3 consists of 15 residues. Germline CDR1 reads SEHNR; CDR2 reads FQNEAQ (reference sequence). Trimming took off 1 base at V and 1 base at J, with 8 bases between the two ends.

This clone has just a few counts. The chain uses TRBV30 and TRBJ2-2, with 7 positions matching TRBD2. This CDR3 contains 13 residues. Germline loops: CDR1 GTSNPN, CDR2 SVGIG (reference sequence). V shed 7 bases, J shed 1 base, and the junction held 3 bases outside the gene matches. DNA of the CDR3: TGTGCCTTCGGGAGGAGGAACACCGGGGAGCTGTTTTTT. This encodes CAFGRRNTGELFF.

This clone appeared a single time. CDR3 amino acids: CASSWDGKPNTEAFF. CDR3 DNA sequence: TGCGCCAGCAGCTGGGACGGAAAACCGAACACTGAAGCTTTCTTT. The chain recombines TRBV5-1 with TRBJ1-1; the D gene is possibly TRBD1 (5 bases). Trimming took off 3 bases at V and 1 base at J, with 13 bases between the two ends. The CDR3 runs 15 residues. CDR1 is SGHRS, CDR2 YFSETQ, per germline.

This clone was detected only once. The chain recombines TRBV18 with TRBJ2-5, with 7 bases aligning to TRBD2. Germline lookup yields CDR1 KGHSH and CDR2 LQKENI. The CDR3 is 15 residues long. With 3 bases clipped from V and 2 bases from J, the junction kept 6 bases outside the gene matches. The CDR3 nucleotides read TGTGCCAGCTCACCGGGGACTACCTCTCAAGAGACCCAGTACTTC. Residues: CASSPGTTSQETQYF.

This clone was counted a few times. This chain connects TRBV9 to TRBJ2-5; D remains ambiguous. This CDR3 is built from 14 residues. The germline gives CDR1 SGDLS, CDR2 YYNGEE. V was trimmed by 2 bases and J by 1 base, leaving 9 bases between them. This CDR3 reads CASSVGPTQETQYF. The CDR3, as DNA: TGTGCCAGCAGCGTGGGCCCTACCCAAGAGACCCAGTACTTC.

The rearrangement uses TRBV7-2 and TRBJ1-3; tentatively, D is TRBD1 (5 bases). With 6 bases removed from V and 2 bases from J, the gap between germline ends came to 8 bases. This CDR3 region has 13 residues. CDR1 and CDR2 from the germline V gene are SGHTA and FQGNSA. This CDR3 reads CASRGGTGNTIYF. The CDR3, as DNA: TGTGCCAGCAGGGGGGGTACTGGAAACACCATATATTTT.

The rearrangement uses TRBV29-1 and TRBJ1-2, with D hard to call. V lost 0 bases, J lost 4 bases, and 12 bases lay in between. The CDR3 covers 14 residues. Germline-derived CDR1 and CDR2 are SQVTM and ANQGSEA. CDR3 sequence (DNA): TGCAGCGTTGAAGATCGGTCTGTCGGCTATGGCTACACCTTC. Translated: CSVEDRSVGYGYTF.

The chain is built from TRBV29-1 and TRBJ1-1; TRBD1 is a possible D gene (6 bases). In germline, CDR1 is SQVTM, CDR2 ANQGSEA. The CDR3 spans 12 residues. V was shortened by 6 bases and J by 1 base, with 9 bases between the two germline ends. The CDR3 DNA sequence: TGCAGCGTCCGGGACACGAACACTGAAGCTTTCTTT. This gives the protein CSVRDTNTEAFF.

In this sample, this clone turned up a few times. The rearrangement links TRBV30 to TRBJ1-1, with no clear D. This CDR3 comprises 13 residues. Trimming cost V 5 bases and J 0 bases, with 10 bases left between them. The V gene's germline CDR1 is GTSNPN and CDR2 SVGIG (reference sequence). For the CDR3, the DNA is TGTGCCTGGCGAGGTTACATGAACACTGAAGCTTTCTTT. It encodes CAWRGYMNTEAFF. Based on the CDR3 plus reference TRBV30 and TRBJ1-1, the full variable domain is SQTIHQWPATLVQPVGSPLSLECTVEGTSNPNLYWYRQAAGRGLQLLFYSVGIGQISSEVPQNLSASRPQDRQFILSSKKLLLSDSGFYLCAWRGYMNTEAFFGQGTRLTVV.

V gene TRBV19 combines with J gene TRBJ2-1, with 8 bases lining up with TRBD2. This CDR3 is 13 amino acids long. J lost 8 bases, V lost 7 bases, and 7 bases had no gene match. Germline V gene lookup returns CDR1 LNHDA and CDR2 SQIVND (reference sequence). For the CDR3, the DNA is TGTGCCAGTACGGGGCGGGAGGCACATGAGCAGTTCTTC. It encodes CASTGREAHEQFF. Using reference TRBV19 and TRBJ2-1 for the parts outside the CDR3, the full variable domain is DGGITQSPKYLFRKEGQNVTLSCEQNLNHDAMYWYRQDPGQGLRLIYYSQIVNDFQKGDIAEGYSVSREKKESFPLTVTSAQKNPTAFYLCASTGREAHEQFFGPGTRLTVL.

Ten or more counts support this clone. The chain is built from TRBV19 and TRBJ2-2; 9 bases map to TRBD2. This CDR3 has 18 residues. Unmatched junction bases numbered 12, after V lost 4 bases and J lost 3 bases. Germline-derived CDR1 and CDR2 are LNHDA and SQIVND (reference sequence). The DNA for the CDR3 is TGTGCCAGTAGTACCCCCCGGGGACTAGCAATCGACACCGGGGAGCTGTTTTTT. Its translation is CASSTPRGLAIDTGELFF.

The V gene is TRBV6-5, the J gene TRBJ1-3; D unclear. The CDR3 has 14 amino acids. The V end was cut by 0 bases, the J end by 0 bases, with 3 bases between. CDR1 is MNHEY and CDR2 is SVGAGI in the germline V gene. CDR3 DNA sequence: TGTGCCAGCAGTTACTCACACTCTGGAAACACCATATATTTT. It specifies CASSYSHSGNTIYF.

This clone was found a few times. This chain uses TRBV10-3 with TRBJ1-4; D is unresolved. Trimming cost V 5 bases and J 8 bases, with 12 bases left between them. CDR3 length equals 13 residues. CDR1 is ENHRY, CDR2 SYGVKD, per germline. CDR3 sequence reads: CAISTTSGEKLFF. The CDR3 DNA follows: TGTGCCATCAGTACGACATCGGGCGAAAAACTGTTTTTT.